This is a list of T cell receptor beta chains from one sample in a study of blood T cells in healthy people across ages. TCRdb processed the 5' RACE reads anew with MiXCR; each CDR3 protein has one entry. Here the sample spans hundreds of thousands of distinct CDR3 sequences, roughly two fifths being singletons. Sequencing was performed on blood. The receptors come from a man older than 75 in good health. The CDR3 runs from the conserved cysteine through the conserved F or W. The D gene is left open where the match is weak. Clone size, where shown, is once, few, many, or a class for clones that have expanded.

abundance	v_gene	d_gene	j_gene	CDR3nt	CDR3aa
once	TRBV5-1	.	TRBJ2-4	TGCGCCAGCAGCAGTACAGGGCTATATCGCGGCATTCAGTACTTC	CASSSTGLYRGIQYF
few	TRBV28	TRBD1	TRBJ2-3	TGTGCCAGCAGGTCCGACAGGGAGAACACAGATACGCAGTATTTT	CASRSDRENTDTQYF
few	TRBV28	TRBD2	TRBJ2-1	TGTGCCAGCAGCGTGGGAGGGACCACCTACAATGAGCAGTTCTTC	CASSVGGTTYNEQFF
.	TRBV12-3/TRBV12-4	TRBD1	TRBJ1-6	TGTGCCAGCAGCCGGACAGGGGGTAATTCACCCCTCCACTTT	CASSRTGGNSPLHF
.	TRBV14	.	TRBJ2-3	TGTGCCAGCAGCCAGTCAGATATGCAGTATTTT	CASSQSDMQYF
many	TRBV29-1	TRBD2	TRBJ2-1	TGCAGCGTTGAGGTAGCGGGAGCCGCAAATGAGCAGTTCTTC	CSVEVAGAANEQFF
.	TRBV14	TRBD2	TRBJ2-5	TGTGCCAGCAGCCAAGATCAGTCTAGCGGGAGGGTTGGTGAGCGGTACTTC	CASSQDQSSGRVGERYF
.	TRBV6-2/TRBV6-3	.	TRBJ2-7	TGTGCCAGCAGTCACCCAGGGGCTCCCACGGGTGAGCAGTACTTC	CASSHPGAPTGEQYF
.	TRBV20-1	.	TRBJ2-7	TGCAGTGCTAGAGATTCCGGGGGCGATAAAAAGAACGAGCAGTACTTC	CSARDSGGDKKNEQYF
.	TRBV3-1	TRBD2	TRBJ2-2	TGTGCCAGCAGCCAGACTAGCGGAGCCAACACCGGGGAGCTGTTTTTT	CASSQTSGANTGELFF
.	TRBV2	.	TRBJ2-1	TGTGCCAGCAGGCCCGCAGGGGCCTCGCGGTTGCATGAGCAGTTCTTC	CASRPAGASRLHEQFF
many	TRBV6-1	.	TRBJ2-1	TGTGCCAGCAGTGGGGGGGTCTCCTACAATGAGCAGTTCTTC	CASSGGVSYNEQFF
.	TRBV20-1	TRBD1	TRBJ2-2	TGCAGTGCTCGACAGGGGCCCGGGGAGCTGTTTTTT	CSARQGPGELFF
.	TRBV20-1	.	TRBJ2-7	TGCAGTGCTAGCTTAGCTGCCTACAATGAGCAGTACTTC	CSASLAAYNEQYF
few	TRBV27	.	TRBJ2-5	TGTGCCAGCAGTTTCGGCAGGTTTGGGCAAGAGACCCAGTACTTC	CASSFGRFGQETQYF
many	TRBV29-1	.	TRBJ2-5	TGCAGCGTAGAATATGGGGACCGACGGGAGACCCAGTACTTC	CSVEYGDRRETQYF
few	TRBV11-3	TRBD2	TRBJ2-1	TGTGCCAGCAGCTCCCCCGGGACTAGCGGGAACAATGAGCAGTTCTTC	CASSSPGTSGNNEQFF
many	TRBV20-1	.	TRBJ2-3	TGCAGTGCTTTTTACGGCGAAGGCACAGATACGCAGTATTTT	CSAFYGEGTDTQYF
few	TRBV28	.	TRBJ1-1	TGTGCCAGCAGTCCAAGGTCCCGTGGGAGAGCTTTCTTT	CASSPRSRGRAFF
few	TRBV7-2	.	TRBJ1-2	TGTGCCAGCAGCTTAGGCGCCGGACAGTTTACTAACTATGGCTACACCTTC	CASSLGAGQFTNYGYTF
many	TRBV9	TRBD1	TRBJ1-2	TGTGCCAGCAGCGGCGACCCCAGACAGGGCCATTTGGGTGGCTACACCTTC	CASSGDPRQGHLGGYTF
.	TRBV4-1	TRBD1	TRBJ2-1	TGCGCCAGCAGCCAACCCGGGACAGGGGAGATCAATGAGCAGTTCTTC	CASSQPGTGEINEQFF
.	TRBV12-3/TRBV12-4	TRBD2	TRBJ2-3	TGTGCCAGCAGTTTAGTCCTAGCGGGAGTTCCAGGTACGCAGTATTTT	CASSLVLAGVPGTQYF
few	TRBV5-1	TRBD1	TRBJ2-7	TGCGCCAGCAGCACCTGGGACAGGGCCTACGAGCAGTACTTC	CASSTWDRAYEQYF
few	TRBV7-2	.	TRBJ2-1	TGTGCCAGCAGCTTAGTGCCTCTCGGGGGTAATGAGCAGTTCTTC	CASSLVPLGGNEQFF
.	TRBV4-3	TRBD1	TRBJ1-2	TGCGCCAGCAGCCAAGGGCGCAGGGGGGAGGGCTATGGCTACACCTTC	CASSQGRRGEGYGYTF
few	TRBV6-2/TRBV6-3	TRBD1	TRBJ2-7	TGTGCCAGCACTAAGGGACAGGGACGCGAGCAGTACTTC	CASTKGQGREQYF
once	TRBV7-8	.	TRBJ2-7	TGTGCCAGCAGCCCACAGCAGGGAAGGGAGCGGTACTTC	CASSPQQGRERYF
.	TRBV5-1	.	TRBJ1-1	TGCGCCAGCAGCTTGAATATGGAACCGCTTGAAGCTTTCTTT	CASSLNMEPLEAFF
.	TRBV15	.	TRBJ1-6	TGTGCCACCAGCAGAGATCTCCAAATAAGGTCACCCCTCCACTTT	CATSRDLQIRSPLHF
.	TRBV29-1	TRBD1	TRBJ1-2	TGCAGCGCATTGACAGGGGGTGGTCGTGGCTACACCTTC	CSALTGGGRGYTF